This T cell receptor (beta chain) originates from a study of cytomegalovirus exposure and HLA in healthy donors. PCR used 60 Vbeta primers and 13 Jbeta primers. Generated by immunoSEQ multiplex PCR, the TCRdb table keeps only in-frame clones and is missing some. Altogether about 38,000 clones are present, 55% to 75% being singletons, with the ten largest covering 6.5%. V lost 6 bases and J lost 6; bases outside the gene matches: 21. This CDR3 contains 18 residues. Germline V gene data show CDR1 as SGHNT and CDR2 as YYREEE (reference sequence). The sample holds one count of this clone. The chain carries TRBV5-4 and TRBJ1-1; 9 bases are a match to TRBD1. The sequence was obtained from a man younger than 40 in good health and CMV-seronegative. The sample comprised PBMCs. CDR3 region: CASTDLHLPDRGGPEAFF. In DNA form, the CDR3 reads TGTGCCAGCACCGATCTCCACCTGCCGGACAGGGGAGGGCCTGAAGCTTTCTTT.